This TCR beta chain comes out of a study of T cell changes during pregnancy in multiple sclerosis. The method was immunoSEQ multiplex PCR; TCRdb's version includes in-frame clones alone and lacks a portion of them. The sample has about 38,000 clones; less than 95% are singletons. The length of the CDR3 is 13 residues. Trimming shortened V by 0 bases and J by 4 bases, and 7 bases separated the two germline ends. Germline CDR1 SGDLS, CDR2 YYNGEE. This TCR was sampled from a female donor with multiple sclerosis, enrolled in a pregnancy study. The material was CD4+ T cells from peripheral blood mononuclear cells, obtained in the second trimester of pregnancy. The V call is TRBV9, the J call TRBJ1-2; D remains ambiguous. The CDR3 reads CASSVASGYGYTF. CDR3 bases: TGTGCCAGCAGCGTAGCATCAGGCTATGGCTACACCTTC.